These 32 T cell receptor beta chains came from one sample sequenced in a study of breast tumors, draining lymph nodes, adjacent tissues. TCRdb reprocessed the multiplex PCR reads via MiXCR and lists one record per CDR3 protein. The sample includes several thousand distinct CDR3 sequences, 35% to 55% seen only once; the top ten take 14%. The material sequenced was tumor-adjacent breast tissue. The receptor source for this set is a female donor with breast cancer. Some clones in this sample may be carry-over from other donors' samples.

The gene calls are TRBV10-2 and TRBJ1-1; D gene unclear. The CDR3 is 13 amino acids. V lost 6 bases to trimming and J lost 5 bases, with 13 bases between them. Germline V gene data show CDR1 as WSHSY and CDR2 as SAAADI. The DNA of the CDR3 is TGCGCCAGCAGGACGGGCAGTGGGACTGAAGCTTTCTTT. It specifies CASRTGSGTEAFF.

The genes are TRBV29-1 and TRBJ2-3; TRBD2 might be the D (5 bases). The CDR3 totals 14 residues. Germline V gene lookup returns CDR1 SQVTM and CDR2 ANQGSEA. V was pared by 6 bases and J by 2 bases, with 15 bases between. CDR3 protein: CSVRTSGDTDTQYF. Written as DNA, the CDR3 is TGCAGCGTCCGGACGAGCGGAGACACAGATACGCAGTATTTT.

By share, this clonotype counts as medium-sized. The chain is built from TRBV20-1 and TRBJ2-5, with D tentatively TRBD1 or TRBD2 (6 bases each). Germline CDR1 is DFQATT and CDR2 is SNEGSKA (reference sequence). This CDR3 comprises 14 residues. The V and J ends lost 1 base and 2 bases respectively, with 11 bases between them. DNA for the CDR3: TGCAGTGCTAGAGCGGGGGCGGAGCAAGAGACCCAGTACTTC. As protein: CSARAGAEQETQYF.

In this sample, this clonotype is medium-sized. The chain links TRBV20-1 to TRBJ2-2; 16 bases fit TRBD2. The CDR3 has 16 amino acids. Germline V gives CDR1 DFQATT, CDR2 SNEGSKA (reference sequence). With 6 bases clipped from V and 6 bases from J, the junction kept 7 bases outside the gene matches. Here the CDR3 DNA reads TGCAGTGCCCAGGGACTAGCGGGAGGGGAAGCCGGGGAGCTGTTTTTT. The encoded protein is CSAQGLAGGEAGELFF.

This clonotype appeared once. The rearrangement joins TRBV15 to TRBJ1-2, with 8 bases lining up with TRBD1. Losses at the gene ends were 3 bases for V and 3 bases for J; bases not matched to a gene: 3. There are 14 residues in the CDR3. The germline CDR1 and CDR2 sequences are LNHNV and YYDKDF (reference sequence). This CDR3 reads CATSRGQEDYGYTF. Written as DNA, the CDR3 is TGTGCCACCAGCAGGGGACAGGAAGACTATGGCTACACCTTC.

This clonotype showed up many times. V usage is TRBV24-1 and J usage is TRBJ2-3, with TRBD2 identical over 13 bases. CDR3 length equals 19 residues. The J segment lost 5 bases and the V segment lost 2 bases, leaving 12 bases of the junction unmatched. The germline V gene has CDR1 KGHDR and CDR2 SFDVKD. The CDR3 DNA sequence: TGTGCCACCAGTGATTCTCAACTAGCGGGAGGGCACCGGGGAGATACGCAGTATTTT. Its protein product is CATSDSQLAGGHRGDTQYF.

A word on this clonotype: A read error is possible here, since a much larger clone lies one base away. J is TRBJ2-3 and V is TRBV5-4; D may correspond to TRBD1 or TRBD2 (5 bases each). The CDR3 has 14 residues. V was shortened by 1 base and J by 8 bases, with 14 bases between the two germline ends. Germline CDR1 SGHNT, CDR2 YYREEE (reference sequence). The CDR3, as DNA: TGTGCCAGCAGCTTGTCGGACGAGAGGGGTACGCAGTATTTT. Translating it yields CASSLSDERGTQYF.

This clonotype is medium-sized in the sample. The CDR3 DNA reads as TGTGCCAGCAGCCGACAGACTAACACAGATACGCAGTATTTT. Its protein product is CASSRQTNTDTQYF. V gene TRBV4-2 combines with J gene TRBJ2-3; the D call may be TRBD1 or TRBD2 (5 bases each). This CDR3 region has 14 residues. Germline V lookup: CDR1 LGHNA, CDR2 YNFKEQ. Trimming pared 4 bases from V and 2 bases from J, leaving 10 bases between.

This clonotype is labeled medium-sized. The genes are TRBV9 and TRBJ2-7; 10 bases map to TRBD1. CDR1 SGDLS and CDR2 YYNGEE come from the germline V gene. CDR3 length equals 15 residues. V shed 0 bases, J shed 3 bases, and the junction held 3 bases outside the gene matches. CDR3 sequence (DNA): TGTGCCAGCAGCGTAGGTGGGACAGGGGTCTACGAGCAGTACTTC. This gives the protein CASSVGGTGVYEQYF.

This clonotype showed up many times. V and J are TRBV12-3 or TRBV12-4 and TRBJ2-3, with 7 bases aligning to TRBD2. This CDR3 region has 18 residues. With V trimmed by 6 bases and J by 0 bases, 15 bases remained unmatched. As DNA, the CDR3 is TGTGCCAGCAGCCCGGGACTATCACTAGCGTTTAGCACAGATACGCAGTATTTT. Translation gives CASSPGLSLAFSTDTQYF.

In its sample, this clonotype ranks as medium-sized. The chain carries TRBV5-1 and TRBJ2-7; D is tentatively TRBD1 or TRBD2 (5 bases each). Germline-derived CDR1 and CDR2 are SGHRS and YFSETQ. The V gene lost 3 bases and the J gene lost 0 bases, with 16 bases spanning the gap. The CDR3 contains 16 residues. For the CDR3, the DNA is TGCGCCAGCAGCTCCGGGGACCCGGTGAGCTCCTACGAGCAGTACTTC. Residues: CASSSGDPVSSYEQYF.

The CDR3 nucleotides are TGTGCCAGTAGTTCAGGGAGAGAGCAGCCCCAGCATTTT. As protein: CASSSGREQPQHF. V usage is TRBV19 and J usage is TRBJ1-5; the D gene is possibly TRBD1 (5 bases). With 5 bases removed from V and 7 bases from J, the gap between germline ends came to 12 bases. CDR3 length: 13 amino acids. Per the germline V gene, CDR1 is LNHDA and CDR2 is SQIVND (reference sequence).

The rearrangement links TRBV10-3 to TRBJ2-1; tentatively, D is TRBD2 (5 bases). Per germline, CDR1 ENHRY and CDR2 SYGVKD. V was shortened by 6 bases and J by 6 bases, with 24 bases between the two germline ends. CDR3 length: 17 amino acids. The CDR3 reads CAISSAAVGVGPNEQFF. The CDR3 DNA follows: TGTGCCATCAGCTCAGCCGCAGTGGGAGTTGGTCCCAATGAGCAGTTCTTC.

This clonotype is deemed medium-sized (0.01 to 0.1%). The chain recombines TRBV27 with TRBJ1-5, with TRBD1 identical over 9 bases. This CDR3 spans 15 amino acids. V was clipped by 5 bases and J by 6 bases; unmatched bases: 8. Germline values: CDR1 MNHEY, CDR2 SMNVEV (reference sequence). The CDR3 protein is CASSGGQGPGQPQHF. CDR3 in DNA: TGTGCCAGCAGTGGGGGACAGGGCCCTGGTCAGCCCCAGCATTTT.

The CDR3 sequence: CAVGGLAGVYGDTQYF. The CDR3 bases are TGTGCCGTAGGGGGTCTAGCGGGAGTGTATGGAGATACGCAGTATTTT. The chain combines TRBV12-3 or TRBV12-4 with TRBJ2-3; TRBD2 matches at 10 bases. V was pared by 11 bases and J by 5 bases, with 16 bases of the junction left unmatched. The CDR3 runs to 16 residues.

In this sample, this clonotype is medium-sized. The chain is built from TRBV2 and TRBJ1-2; the D gene is possibly TRBD1 (5 bases). With 7 bases removed from V and 5 bases from J, the gap between germline ends came to 14 bases. This CDR3 contains 13 residues. The V gene's germline CDR1 is SNHLY and CDR2 FYNNEI. The CDR3 DNA reads as TGTGCCAGCACGCTAGGGGAGGAGTATGGCTACACCTTC. The encoded protein is CASTLGEEYGYTF.

Judged by abundance, this clonotype is medium-sized. J is TRBJ2-7 and V is TRBV12-3 or TRBV12-4, with 10 bases matching TRBD2. The trim removed 6 bases at V and 6 bases at J, leaving 8 bases unmatched. This CDR3 contains 14 residues. CDR3 bases: TGTGCCAGCAGCCCCAGCGGGAGGGCCTTCGAGCAGTACTTC. This codes for CASSPSGRAFEQYF.

By share, this clonotype ranks as hyperexpanded. The J gene is TRBJ2-1, the V gene TRBV11-2; 10 positions match TRBD2. V was pared by 5 bases and J by 9 bases, with 7 bases of the junction left unmatched. Germline V CDR1 and CDR2: SGHAT, FQNNGV. This CDR3 is built from 14 residues. The DNA for the CDR3 is TGTGCCAGCAGCGACCGGACTAGCGGCCCTGAGCAGTTCTTC. Translation gives CASSDRTSGPEQFF. The full variable domain, its missing parts supplied by reference TRBV11-2 and TRBJ2-1, is EAGVAQSPRYKIIEKRQSVAFWCNPISGHATLYWYQQILGQGPKLLIQFQNNGVVDDSQLPKDRFSAERLKGVDSTLKIQPAKLEDSAVYLCASSDRTSGPEQFFGPGTRLTVL.

By proportion, this clonotype is large (0.1 to 1%). The chain links TRBV12-3 or TRBV12-4 to TRBJ2-7; 7 bases line up with TRBD1. The length of the CDR3 is 13 residues. Trimming cost V 6 bases and J 5 bases; bases outside gene matches: 7. The DNA for the CDR3 is TGTGCCAGCAGGTCGAACAGGGGAGACGAGCAGTACTTC. Protein sequence: CASRSNRGDEQYF.

V gene TRBV7-6 combines with J gene TRBJ1-3, with D unresolved. V lost 5 bases and J 4 bases, leaving 6 bases between the germline ends. The CDR3 consists of 12 residues. CDR1 is SGHVS, CDR2 FNYEAQ, per germline. Here the CDR3 DNA reads TGTGCCAGCAGCGCAGACGGAAACACCATATATTTT. Amino acids: CASSADGNTIYF.

The table lists this clonotype with a few counts. The genes are TRBV9 and TRBJ2-1; D perhaps matches TRBD2 (6 bases). Germline V gives CDR1 SGDLS, CDR2 YYNGEE. This CDR3 has 13 amino acids. Trimming took off 0 bases at V and 7 bases at J, with 8 bases between the two ends. Here the CDR3 DNA reads TGTGCCAGCAGCGTAGGAGGGAGGAATGAGCAGTTCTTC. This codes for CASSVGGRNEQFF.

The chain couples TRBV13 to TRBJ2-7; perhaps TRBD1 as D (5 bases). The CDR3 runs 14 residues. Trimming stripped 1 base from V and 0 bases from J, with 7 bases between. Germline values: CDR1 PRHDT, CDR2 FYEKMQ (reference sequence). The CDR3 sequence is CASSLDRNSYEQYF. The CDR3 DNA reads as TGTGCCAGCAGCTTAGACAGGAACTCCTACGAGCAGTACTTC.

This clonotype came up many times. The gene calls are TRBV18 and TRBJ2-7; a possible D gene is TRBD1 (5 bases). The germline V gene has CDR1 KGHSH and CDR2 LQKENI. Trimming took 2 bases from V and 3 from J, leaving 11 bases between them. The CDR3 length is 14 residues. The CDR3 loop reads CASSPDRSGYEQYF. In DNA, the CDR3 is TGTGCCAGCTCACCAGACAGAAGTGGCTACGAGCAGTACTTC.

In regard to this clonotype: The limits of the CDR3 on the DNA are not certain, so only TCRdb's listed CDR3 is given. The chain couples TRBV7-9 to TRBJ2-7; the table names TRBD1, a call not compared with the DNA. CDR1 is SEHNR and CDR2 is FQNEAQ in the germline V gene (reference sequence). The CDR3 contains 14 residues when both ends are counted. The CDR3 here is CASSQVARGNGQCF.

This clonotype is medium-sized within its sample. The chain joins TRBV20-1 to TRBJ2-7; D may be TRBD1 or TRBD2 (6 bases each). The germline V gene has CDR1 DFQATT and CDR2 SNEGSKA (reference sequence). The germline V and J ends were trimmed by 3 bases and 3 bases, with 18 bases remaining between them. This CDR3 comprises 15 residues. The DNA of the CDR3 is TGCAGTGCTAGTAAGGGGGGATCTCTTCTCTACGAGCAGTACTTC. Translating gives CSASKGGSLLYEQYF.

Note on this clonotype: Its ends do not fully match the called genes, so a read error is possible. As DNA, the CDR3 is TGCAGTGCTAGAGCCCTCGCGGCCCGATACGAGCAGTACTTT. Translation: CSARALAARYEQYF. The chain joins TRBV20-1 to TRBJ2-7, with D unclear. The length of the CDR3 is 14 residues. Germline values: CDR1 DFQATT, CDR2 SNEGSKA (reference sequence).

This clonotype was observed at least ten times. The genes are TRBV28 and TRBJ1-2; 8 positions agree with TRBD1. V lost 4 bases to trimming and J lost 8 bases; unmatched junction nucleotides: 6. The CDR3 extends over 13 amino acids. CDR1 and CDR2 from the germline V gene are MDHEN and SYDVKM. The CDR3 spells CASSWTGRDGYTF. The CDR3 DNA sequence: TGTGCCAGCAGTTGGACAGGGAGGGACGGCTACACCTTC.

Ten or more counts support this clonotype. This chain joins TRBV19 and TRBJ2-7; D not certain. Germline CDR1 reads LNHDA; CDR2 reads SQIVND (reference sequence). The CDR3 runs to 14 residues. V shed 8 bases and J shed 6 bases, with 20 bases lying between them. The CDR3 loop reads CASSPGLPRSEQYF. The CDR3 region has the DNA TGTGCCAGTTCACCGGGCCTACCGAGGAGCGAGCAGTACTTC.

The sample holds many counts of this clonotype. The chain is built from TRBV7-3 and TRBJ2-3; D not resolved. CDR1 and CDR2 (germline): SGHTA, FQGTGA. Trimming stripped 5 bases from V and 0 bases from J, with 12 bases between. CDR3 length equals 15 residues. The DNA for the CDR3 is TGTGCCAGCAGCCGGGCCCCCGGAAGCACAGATACGCAGTATTTT. Translated, it gives CASSRAPGSTDTQYF. Full variable domain (rest looked up from reference TRBV7-3 and TRBJ2-3): GAGVSQTPSNKVTEKGKYVELRCDPISGHTALYWYRQSLGQGPEFLIYFQGTGAADDSGLPNDRFFAVRPEGSVSTLKIQRTERGDSAVYLCASSRAPGSTDTQYFGPGTRLTVL.

In this sample, this clonotype is medium-sized. V usage is TRBV20-1 and J usage is TRBJ2-1; D unresolved. Trimming removed 0 bases at V and 6 bases at J, with 6 bases between. Germline V gives CDR1 DFQATT, CDR2 SNEGSKA (reference sequence). The length of the CDR3 is 12 residues. This CDR3 is CSAREDGNEQFF. The CDR3 DNA follows: TGCAGTGCTAGAGAGGACGGCAATGAGCAGTTCTTC.

The chain employs TRBV20-1 and TRBJ2-5; perhaps TRBD2 as D (6 bases). Germline CDR1 and CDR2: DFQATT and SNEGSKA (reference sequence). V was clipped by 5 bases and J by 3 bases, with 10 bases between them. The CDR3 runs to 12 residues. The CDR3 reads CSALRGKETQYF. CDR3 coding DNA: TGCAGTGCTTTGCGGGGTAAAGAGACCCAGTACTTC.

This clonotype was counted ten times or more. J is TRBJ2-3 and V is TRBV5-8, with TRBD2 identical over 13 bases. The CDR3 length is 17 residues. J was trimmed by 2 bases and V by 3 bases; bases with no gene match: 6. The germline V gene has CDR1 SGHTS and CDR2 YDEGEE. CDR3 protein: CASSWTSGSIVTDTQYF. In DNA, the CDR3 is TGTGCCAGCAGCTGGACTAGCGGGAGTATTGTCACAGATACGCAGTATTTT.